These 22 T cell receptor beta chains were sequenced from one sample in a study of early T cells in non-severe SARS-CoV-2 infection. TCRdb reprocessed the 5' RACE reads with MiXCR, giving one entry per CDR3 protein. The sample records 51,000 or so distinct CDR3 sequences, about 11% being singletons. Sequencing was done on a sample of whole blood. The source is an adult who was a healthcare worker with PCR-confirmed SARS-CoV-2 infection or an uninfected control (not recorded which).

In its sample, this clonotype was seen many times. The chain has TRBV11-2 and TRBJ2-2, with D unresolved. The CDR3 has 13 amino acids. With 0 bases removed from V and 5 bases from J, the gap between germline ends came to 4 bases. The V gene's germline CDR1 is SGHAT and CDR2 FQNNGV. Here the CDR3 reads CASSLERTGELFF. The CDR3 DNA reads as TGTGCCAGCAGCTTAGAGCGTACCGGGGAGCTGTTTTTT.

This clonotype has at least ten counts. CDR3 amino acids: CASSQDWQGRYNEQFF. The CDR3 nucleotides are TGCGCCAGCAGCCAAGATTGGCAGGGAAGATACAATGAGCAGTTCTTC. The V and J genes are TRBV4-1 and TRBJ2-1; possible D gene TRBD1, 5 bases. The V and J ends lost 0 bases and 4 bases respectively, with 13 bases between them. CDR3 size: 16 residues. Per the germline V gene, CDR1 is MGHRA and CDR2 is YSYEKL.

This clonotype was observed a handful of times. The chain is built from TRBV7-9 and TRBJ2-1, with a possible D match to TRBD2 (5 bases). The ends were cut back, 0 bases at V and 4 bases at J, with 10 bases in the middle. The germline V gene has CDR1 SEHNR and CDR2 FQNEAQ (reference sequence). The CDR3 covers 15 residues. Here the CDR3 DNA reads TGTGCCAGCAGCTTAGCTGGCGGGCTATACAATGAGCAGTTCTTC. It is translated as CASSLAGGLYNEQFF.

This clonotype was observed a few times. The CDR3 is CASTPPAKNEQFF. DNA of the CDR3: TGTGCCAGCACTCCCCCGGCTAAAAATGAGCAGTTCTTC. The rearrangement joins TRBV12-3 or TRBV12-4 to TRBJ2-1; D ambiguous. This CDR3 contains 13 residues. V was pared by 7 bases and J by 7 bases, with 14 bases between.

This clonotype was seen only a few times. The gene calls are TRBV18 and TRBJ1-3; no definite D call. The V gene's germline CDR1 is KGHSH and CDR2 LQKENI. CDR3 length: 16 residues. V was trimmed by 3 bases and J by 0 bases, leaving 12 bases between them. The CDR3: CASSPTLFDSGNTIYF. The CDR3 coding sequence is TGTGCCAGCTCACCTACCTTGTTCGACTCTGGAAACACCATATATTTT.

This clonotype was seen repeatedly, ten times or more. V and J are TRBV18 and TRBJ1-2; 8 bases line up with TRBD1. The germline CDR1 and CDR2 sequences are KGHSH and LQKENI. This CDR3 has 13 residues. The V gene end was trimmed by 3 bases and the J gene end by 4 bases; junction bases not matched to a gene: 1. CDR3 bases: TGTGCCAGCTCACCGGGACAGGTCTATGGCTACACCTTC. Residues: CASSPGQVYGYTF.

The sample holds many counts of this clonotype. The chain links TRBV5-6 to TRBJ2-1; TRBD2 is a possible D gene (7 bases). CDR1 and CDR2 from the germline V gene are SGHDT and YYEEEE. Trimming shortened V by 3 bases and J by 1 base, and 17 bases separated the two germline ends. The CDR3 has 17 amino acids. CDR3 coding DNA: TGTGCCAGCAGCTCCCCTGCGGGGGCCGGGTCCTACAATGAGCAGTTCTTC. Translation gives CASSSPAGAGSYNEQFF.

This clonotype has more than one count but fewer than ten. This chain uses TRBV4-1 with TRBJ1-5; D unclear. Looked up from germline, CDR1 is MGHRA and CDR2 is YSYEKL. The CDR3 length is 16 residues. V dropped 1 base and J dropped 3 bases, with 13 bases sitting between them. CDR3 bases: TGCGCCAGCAGCCAAGTCGGCCGGACGGACAATCAGCCCCAGCATTTT. It yields the protein CASSQVGRTDNQPQHF.

The sample holds many counts of this clonotype. The V and J genes are TRBV7-2 and TRBJ2-3; D assignment may be TRBD1 or TRBD2 (5 bases each). Germline-derived CDR1 and CDR2 are SGHTA and FQGNSA. The CDR3 is 13 amino acids. V shed 5 bases and J shed 5 bases, with 11 bases lying between them. The CDR3 DNA reads as TGTGCCAGCAGCCCCCGAGGGGTAGATACGCAGTATTTT. As protein: CASSPRGVDTQYF. The variable domain in full, with the rest retrieved from reference TRBV7-2 and TRBJ2-3, is GAGVSQSPSNKVTEKGKDVELRCDPISGHTALYWYRQSLGQGLEFLIYFQGNSAPDKSGLPSDRFSAERTGGSVSTLTIQRTQQEDSAVYLCASSPRGVDTQYFGPGTRLTVL.

Ten or more counts support this clonotype. The chain carries TRBV6-5 and TRBJ2-5, with D perhaps assigned TRBD1 or TRBD2 (5 bases each). The CDR3 totals 20 residues. Per germline, CDR1 MNHEY and CDR2 SVGAGI. The V gene lost 4 bases and the J gene lost 4 bases, with 31 bases spanning the gap. In DNA form, the CDR3 reads TGTGCCAGCAGTTGGGCCAAAAAACAGGAAAAGCAGGCAGGAGGAGAGACCCAGTACTTC. Its translation: CASSWAKKQEKQAGGETQYF.

The rearrangement links TRBV2 to TRBJ2-7; D ambiguous. This CDR3 spans 13 amino acids. From germline, CDR1 is SNHLY and CDR2 FYNNEI. V lost 6 bases and J 2 bases, leaving 11 bases between the germline ends. The CDR3 nucleotides read TGTGCCAGCAGGGAAAATGCTCCCTACGAGCAGTACTTC. As protein: CASRENAPYEQYF.

This clonotype was recorded a few times. The chain couples TRBV29-1 to TRBJ2-3; a possible D gene is TRBD2 (5 bases). The ends were cut back, 7 bases at V and 3 bases at J, with 11 bases in the middle. Germline CDR1 is SQVTM and CDR2 is ANQGSEA. This CDR3 has 12 residues. CDR3 residues: CSGSEATDTQYF. In DNA form, the CDR3 reads TGCAGCGGATCGGAGGCGACAGATACGCAGTATTTT.

This clonotype appeared many times. The CDR3 region is CSAERLAGIDTQYF. CDR3 sequence (DNA): TGCAGTGCGGAGAGACTAGCGGGAATCGATACGCAGTATTTT. V is TRBV20-1 and J is TRBJ2-3; the match to TRBD2 covers 11 bases. Trimming took 6 bases from V and 6 from J; bases not matched to a gene: 8. There are 14 residues in the CDR3. Germline V gene data show CDR1 as DFQATT and CDR2 as SNEGSKA (reference sequence).

Concerning this clonotype itself: A read error is possible here, since a much larger clone lies one base away. The conserved final phenylalanine or tryptophan is absent from the CDR3, which likely points to a read error. The V call is TRBV9, the J call TRBJ2-2; 11 bases agree with TRBD2. V lost 3 bases to trimming and J lost 7 bases; unmatched junction nucleotides: 5. CDR1 SGDLS and CDR2 YYNGEE come from the germline V gene. There are 15 residues in the CDR3. The chain's CDR3 is CASSETSGEGGELFS. The CDR3, as DNA: TGTGCCAGCAGCGAGACTAGCGGGGAGGGCGGGGAGCTGTTTTCT.

With respect to this clonotype: With a much larger clone just one base away, this may be a read error. Because the CDR3's place on the DNA is in doubt, the DNA is left out and the CDR3 is given as listed by TCRdb. This rearrangement joins TRBV29-1 to TRBJ1-2. The CDR3 contains 16 residues when both ends are counted. Germline V gene data show CDR1 as SQVTM and CDR2 as ANQGSEA. The CDR3 sequence: CSVGEGASRRPYGYIF.

V and J are TRBV9 and TRBJ1-4; D call uncertain. The CDR3 extends over 14 amino acids. V was clipped by 4 bases and J by 5 bases, with 12 bases between them. Germline V gives CDR1 SGDLS, CDR2 YYNGEE. The CDR3 DNA reads as TGTGCCAGCAGCCCCCGGAGTCAAAATGAAAAACTGTTTTTT. Translated, it gives CASSPRSQNEKLFF.

CDR3 DNA: TGTGCCAGCAGCCAAGAATCTTTAGCGGGAGTCACCGGGGAGCTGTTTTTT. Amino acid sequence: CASSQESLAGVTGELFF. The chain employs TRBV4-2 and TRBJ2-2, with 9 nucleotides matching TRBD2. The germline gives CDR1 LGHNA, CDR2 YNFKEQ. The CDR3 is made up of 17 amino acids. V was pared by 0 bases and J by 4 bases, with 6 bases of the junction left unmatched.

This clonotype was recorded a few times. This chain joins TRBV12-3 or TRBV12-4 and TRBJ2-3; weak D call: TRBD2 (5 bases). This CDR3 has 13 residues. Trimming took off 1 base at V and 4 bases at J, with 6 bases between the two ends. CDR3 sequence: CASSLGGADTQYF. DNA of the CDR3: TGTGCCAGCAGTTTAGGGGGAGCAGATACGCAGTATTTT.

This clonotype was found a few times. The genes are TRBV4-2 and TRBJ1-2; possibly TRBD1 for D (5 bases). The germline V and J ends were trimmed by 0 bases and 2 bases, with 10 bases remaining between them. This CDR3 has 15 residues. CDR1 is LGHNA, CDR2 YNFKEQ, per germline. Here the CDR3 DNA reads TGTGCCAGCAGCCAAGACCAGGGTAGGAACTATGGCTACACCTTC. Residues: CASSQDQGRNYGYTF.

This clonotype showed up just a few times. V and J are TRBV24-1 and TRBJ2-2; 13 nucleotides line up with TRBD2. V trimming: 0 bases; J trimming: 3 bases; junction bases outside the gene matches: 0. This CDR3 spans 17 amino acids. Germline values: CDR1 KGHDR, CDR2 SFDVKD. In DNA, the CDR3 is TGTGCCACCAGTGATTTGACTAGCGGGGGGGACACCGGGGAGCTGTTTTTT. It encodes CATSDLTSGGDTGELFF.

This clonotype was picked up many times. The chain carries TRBV12-3 or TRBV12-4 and TRBJ2-1, with 7 bases matching TRBD2. CDR3 length: 13 residues. V dropped 7 bases and J dropped 8; count of bases not matched to a gene: 8. The CDR3 reads CASTIGEGYEQFF. CDR3 coding DNA: TGTGCCAGCACCATTGGGGAGGGCTATGAGCAGTTCTTC.

The sample holds many counts of this clonotype. The CDR3 sequence is CASSQVVRGGANVLTF. DNA of the CDR3: TGCGCCAGCAGCCAAGTTGTCCGTGGTGGGGCCAACGTCCTGACTTTC. The chain has TRBV4-1 and TRBJ2-6; D call uncertain. The length of the CDR3 is 16 residues. V was cut by 1 base and J by 3 bases, with 10 bases left in between. The germline V gene encodes CDR1 MGHRA and CDR2 YSYEKL.